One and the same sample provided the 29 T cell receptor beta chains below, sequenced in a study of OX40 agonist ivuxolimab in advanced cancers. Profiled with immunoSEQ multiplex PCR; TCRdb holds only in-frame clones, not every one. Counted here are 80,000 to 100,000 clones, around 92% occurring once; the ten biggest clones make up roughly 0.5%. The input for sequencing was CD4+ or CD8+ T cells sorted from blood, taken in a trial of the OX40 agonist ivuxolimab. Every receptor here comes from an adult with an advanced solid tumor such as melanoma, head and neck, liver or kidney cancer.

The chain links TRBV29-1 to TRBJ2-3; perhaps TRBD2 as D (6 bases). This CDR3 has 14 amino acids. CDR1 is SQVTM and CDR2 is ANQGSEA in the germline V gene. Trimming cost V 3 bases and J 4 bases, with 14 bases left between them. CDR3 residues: CSVEMGWGADTQYF. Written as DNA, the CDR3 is TGCAGCGTTGAGATGGGGTGGGGGGCAGATACGCAGTATTTT.

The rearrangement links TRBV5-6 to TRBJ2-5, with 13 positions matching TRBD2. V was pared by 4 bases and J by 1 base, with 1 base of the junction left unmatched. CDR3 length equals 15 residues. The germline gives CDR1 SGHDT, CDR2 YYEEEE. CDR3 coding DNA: TGTGCCAGCAGCGGACTAGCGGGAGTCCAAGAGACCCAGTACTTC. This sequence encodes CASSGLAGVQETQYF.

CDR3 protein: CASSTGLADQETQYF. As DNA, the CDR3 is TGTGCCAGTAGTACCGGACTAGCGGACCAAGAGACCCAGTACTTC. The genes are TRBV19 and TRBJ2-5, with 10 bases that match TRBD2. V trimming: 4 bases; J trimming: 0 bases; junction bases outside the gene matches: 2. This CDR3 region has 15 residues. CDR1 is LNHDA, CDR2 SQIVND, per germline (reference sequence).

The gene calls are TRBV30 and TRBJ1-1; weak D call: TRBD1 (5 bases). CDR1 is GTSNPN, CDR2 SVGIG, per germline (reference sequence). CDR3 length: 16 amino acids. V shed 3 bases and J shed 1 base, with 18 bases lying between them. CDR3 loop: CAWRGQGGGKNTEAFF. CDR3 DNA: TGTGCCTGGAGAGGGCAGGGAGGCGGTAAGAACACTGAAGCTTTCTTT.

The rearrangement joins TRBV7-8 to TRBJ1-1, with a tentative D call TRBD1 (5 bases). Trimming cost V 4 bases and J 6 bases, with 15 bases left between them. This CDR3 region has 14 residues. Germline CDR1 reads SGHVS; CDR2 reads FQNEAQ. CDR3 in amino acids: CASSSEAGLAEAFF. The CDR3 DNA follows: TGTGCCAGCAGCTCAGAGGCAGGGCTGGCTGAAGCTTTCTTT.

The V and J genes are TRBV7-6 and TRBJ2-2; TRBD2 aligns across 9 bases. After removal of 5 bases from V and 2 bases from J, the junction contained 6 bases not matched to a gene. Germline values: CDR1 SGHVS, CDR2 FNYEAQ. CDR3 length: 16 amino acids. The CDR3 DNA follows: TGTGCCAGCAGCCCGCTAGCGGGGCCTAACACCGGGGAGCTGTTTTTT. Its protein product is CASSPLAGPNTGELFF.

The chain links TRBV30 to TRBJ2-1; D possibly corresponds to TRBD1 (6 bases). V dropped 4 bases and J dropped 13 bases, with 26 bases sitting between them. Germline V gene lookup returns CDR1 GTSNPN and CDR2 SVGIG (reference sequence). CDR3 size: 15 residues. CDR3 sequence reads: CAWTLDSSVSPLQFF. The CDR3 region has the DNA TGTGCCTGGACGTTGGACAGTTCGGTGTCCCCCCTTCAGTTCTTC.

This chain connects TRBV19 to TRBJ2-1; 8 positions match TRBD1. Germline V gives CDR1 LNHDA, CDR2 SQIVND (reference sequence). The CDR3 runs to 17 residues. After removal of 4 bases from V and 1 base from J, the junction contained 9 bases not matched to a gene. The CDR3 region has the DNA TGTGCCAGTAGTACGAACGGACAGGGACCTTCCTACAATGAGCAGTTCTTC. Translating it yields CASSTNGQGPSYNEQFF.

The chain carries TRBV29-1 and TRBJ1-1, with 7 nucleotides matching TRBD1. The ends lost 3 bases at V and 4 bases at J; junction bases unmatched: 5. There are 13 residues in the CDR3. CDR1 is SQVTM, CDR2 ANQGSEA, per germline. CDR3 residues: CSVEGTEGTEAFF. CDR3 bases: TGCAGCGTTGAGGGGACAGAGGGCACTGAAGCTTTCTTT.

In DNA form, the CDR3 reads TGCGCCAGCAGCTTGAGCAGGCAGGGCGAGCAGTACTTC. Residues: CASSLSRQGEQYF. This chain connects TRBV5-1 to TRBJ2-7; the D gene is possibly TRBD1 (5 bases). The CDR3 has 13 amino acids. Germline-derived CDR1 and CDR2 are SGHRS and YFSETQ. V was clipped by 1 base and J by 6 bases, with 11 bases between them.

The CDR3 loop reads CASSVVGTVYNEQFF. CDR3 coding DNA: TGTGCCAGCAGCGTAGTAGGGACAGTCTACAATGAGCAGTTCTTC. This rearrangement joins TRBV9 to TRBJ2-1; TRBD1 agrees at 7 bases. The trim removed 0 bases at V and 3 bases at J, leaving 3 bases unmatched. This CDR3 has 15 residues. Germline V lookup: CDR1 SGDLS, CDR2 YYNGEE.

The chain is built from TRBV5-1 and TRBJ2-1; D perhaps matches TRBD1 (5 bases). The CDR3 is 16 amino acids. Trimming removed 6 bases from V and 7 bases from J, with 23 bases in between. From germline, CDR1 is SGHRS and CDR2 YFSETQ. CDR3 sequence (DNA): TGCGCCAGCACGCTAACAGGAACAGCGATTGGGAATGAGCAGTTCTTC. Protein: CASTLTGTAIGNEQFF.

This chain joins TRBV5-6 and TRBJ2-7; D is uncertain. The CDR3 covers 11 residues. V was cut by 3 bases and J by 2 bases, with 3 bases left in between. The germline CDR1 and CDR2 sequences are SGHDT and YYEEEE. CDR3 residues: CASSSTYEQYF. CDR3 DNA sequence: TGTGCCAGCAGCTCTACCTACGAGCAGTACTTC.

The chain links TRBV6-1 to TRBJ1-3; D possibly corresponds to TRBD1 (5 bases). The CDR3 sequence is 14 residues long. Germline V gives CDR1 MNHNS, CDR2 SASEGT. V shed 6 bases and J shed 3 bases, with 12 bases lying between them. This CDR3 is CASSRGRDGNTIYF. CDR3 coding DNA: TGTGCCAGCAGCCGGGGACGAGATGGAAACACCATATATTTT.

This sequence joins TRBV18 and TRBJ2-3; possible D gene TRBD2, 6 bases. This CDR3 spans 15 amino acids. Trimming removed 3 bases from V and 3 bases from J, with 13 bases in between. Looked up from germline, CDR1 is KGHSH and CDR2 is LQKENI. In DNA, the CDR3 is TGTGCCAGCTCACCCACGGCACTAGCAACAGATACGCAGTATTTT. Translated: CASSPTALATDTQYF.

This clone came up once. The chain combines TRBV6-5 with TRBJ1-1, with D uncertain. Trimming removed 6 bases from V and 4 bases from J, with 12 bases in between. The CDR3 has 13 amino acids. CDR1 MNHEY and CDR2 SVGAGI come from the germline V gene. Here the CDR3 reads CASRTTGLTEAFF. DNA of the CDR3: TGTGCCAGCAGGACCACCGGGCTCACTGAAGCTTTCTTT.

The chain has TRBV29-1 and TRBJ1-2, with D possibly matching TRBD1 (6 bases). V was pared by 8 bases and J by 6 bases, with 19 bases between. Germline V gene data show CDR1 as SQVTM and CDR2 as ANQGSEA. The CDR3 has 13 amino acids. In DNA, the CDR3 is TGCAGCAGCAGGCGGGCGGGGGCGGATGGCTACACCTTC. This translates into CSSRRAGADGYTF.

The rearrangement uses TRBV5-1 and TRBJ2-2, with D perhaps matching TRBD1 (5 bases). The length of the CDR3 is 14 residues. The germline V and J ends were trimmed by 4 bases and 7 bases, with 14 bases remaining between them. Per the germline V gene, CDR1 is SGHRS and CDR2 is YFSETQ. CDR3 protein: CASSPWGDGGELFF. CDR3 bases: TGCGCCAGCAGCCCTTGGGGCGACGGCGGGGAGCTGTTTTTT.

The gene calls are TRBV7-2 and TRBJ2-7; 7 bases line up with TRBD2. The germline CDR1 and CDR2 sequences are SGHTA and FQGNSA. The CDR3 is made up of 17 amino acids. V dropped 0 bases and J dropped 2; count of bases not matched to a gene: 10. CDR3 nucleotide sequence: TGTGCCAGCAGCTTAGCCACATTCGCGGGGGAGACCTACGAGCAGTACTTC. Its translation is CASSLATFAGETYEQYF. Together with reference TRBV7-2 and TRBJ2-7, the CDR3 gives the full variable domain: GAGVSQSPSNKVTEKGKDVELRCDPISGHTALYWYRQSLGQGLEFLIYFQGNSAPDKSGLPSDRFSAERTGGSVSTLTIQRTQQEDSAVYLCASSLATFAGETYEQYFGPGTRLTVT.

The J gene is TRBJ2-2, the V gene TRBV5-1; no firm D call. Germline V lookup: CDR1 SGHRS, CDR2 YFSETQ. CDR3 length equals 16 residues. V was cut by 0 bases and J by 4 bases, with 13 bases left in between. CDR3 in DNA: TGCGCCAGCAGCTTGGGAGCAGTACGCCCCACCGGGGAGCTGTTTTTT. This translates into CASSLGAVRPTGELFF.

CDR3 in DNA: TGTGCCAGTAGCCCGCGGGGCGTGACAAGTTACGGGGAGCTGTTTTTT. Translated: CASSPRGVTSYGELFF. This rearrangement joins TRBV19 to TRBJ2-2; perhaps TRBD2 as D (6 bases). Germline-derived CDR1 and CDR2 are LNHDA and SQIVND (reference sequence). V gave up 6 bases and J gave up 7 bases, with 21 bases separating them. The CDR3 has 16 amino acids.

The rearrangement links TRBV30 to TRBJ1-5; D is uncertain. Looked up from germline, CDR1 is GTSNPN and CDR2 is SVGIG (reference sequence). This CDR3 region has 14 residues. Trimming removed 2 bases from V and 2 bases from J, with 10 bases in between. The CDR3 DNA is TGTGCCTGGAGTCCGGAGCTGGGCAATCAGCCCCAGCATTTT. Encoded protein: CAWSPELGNQPQHF.

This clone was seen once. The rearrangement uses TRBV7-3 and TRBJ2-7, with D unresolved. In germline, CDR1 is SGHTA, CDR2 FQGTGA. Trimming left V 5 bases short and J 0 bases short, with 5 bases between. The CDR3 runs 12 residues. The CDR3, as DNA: TGTGCCAGCAGCCCTGGCTCCTACGAGCAGTACTTC. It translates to CASSPGSYEQYF.

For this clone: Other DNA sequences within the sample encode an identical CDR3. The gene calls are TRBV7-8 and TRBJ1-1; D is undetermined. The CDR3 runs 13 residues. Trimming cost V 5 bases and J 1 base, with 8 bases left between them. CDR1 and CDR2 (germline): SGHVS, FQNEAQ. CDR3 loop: CASSLPGNTEAFF. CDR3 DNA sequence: TGTGCCAGCAGCCTCCCGGGGAACACTGAAGCTTTCTTT.

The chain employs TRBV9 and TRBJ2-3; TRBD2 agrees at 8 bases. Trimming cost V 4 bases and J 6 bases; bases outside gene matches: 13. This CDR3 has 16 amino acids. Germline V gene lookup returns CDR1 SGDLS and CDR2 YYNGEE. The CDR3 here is CASSFRDYAGGDTQYF. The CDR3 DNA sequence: TGTGCCAGCAGCTTCCGTGACTACGCGGGGGGCGATACGCAGTATTTT.

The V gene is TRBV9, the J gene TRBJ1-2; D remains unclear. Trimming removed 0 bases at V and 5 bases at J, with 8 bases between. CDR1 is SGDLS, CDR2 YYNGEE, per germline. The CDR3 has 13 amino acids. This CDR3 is CASSVGGNYGYTF. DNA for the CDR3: TGTGCCAGCAGCGTAGGTGGGAATTATGGCTACACCTTC.

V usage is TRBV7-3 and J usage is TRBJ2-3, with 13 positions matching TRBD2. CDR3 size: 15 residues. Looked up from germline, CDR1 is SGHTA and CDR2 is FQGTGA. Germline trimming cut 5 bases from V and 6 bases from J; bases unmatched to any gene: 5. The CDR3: CASSLLAGGLDTQYF. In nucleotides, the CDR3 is TGTGCCAGCAGCCTACTAGCGGGGGGGCTGGATACGCAGTATTTT.

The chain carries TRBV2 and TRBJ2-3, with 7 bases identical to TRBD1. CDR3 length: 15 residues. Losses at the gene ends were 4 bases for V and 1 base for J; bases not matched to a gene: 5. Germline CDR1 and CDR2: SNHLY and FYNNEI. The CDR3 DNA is TGTGCCAGCAGTGCGGACAGGTGGGGCACAGATACGCAGTATTTT. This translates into CASSADRWGTDTQYF.

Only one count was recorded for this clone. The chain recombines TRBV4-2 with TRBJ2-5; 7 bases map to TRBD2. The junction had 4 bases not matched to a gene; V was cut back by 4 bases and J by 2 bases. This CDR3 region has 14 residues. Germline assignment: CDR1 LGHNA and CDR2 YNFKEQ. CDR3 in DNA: TGTGCCAGCAGCCGAAGCGGGAATCAAGAGACCCAGTACTTC. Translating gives CASSRSGNQETQYF.